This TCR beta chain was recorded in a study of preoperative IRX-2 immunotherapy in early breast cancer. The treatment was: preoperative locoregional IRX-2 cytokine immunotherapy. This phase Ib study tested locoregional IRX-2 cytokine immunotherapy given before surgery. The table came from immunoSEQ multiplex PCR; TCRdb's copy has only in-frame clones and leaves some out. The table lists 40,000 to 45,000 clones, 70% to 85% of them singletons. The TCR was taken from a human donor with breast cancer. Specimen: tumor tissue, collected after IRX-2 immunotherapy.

The CDR3 here is CASSLGGPGNTIYF. The CDR3 coding sequence is TGTGCCAGCAGCTTAGGTGGGCCTGGAAACACCATATATTTT. The J gene is TRBJ1-3, the V gene TRBV7-6; D gene ambiguous. The CDR3 runs to 14 residues. Germline V gene lookup returns CDR1 SGHVS and CDR2 FNYEAQ. V gave up 1 base and J gave up 2 bases, with 6 bases separating them.